Given below is one T cell receptor beta chain in context. Its matching antigen is unknown. TCRdb itself ran the reads through MiXCR, one entry per CDR3 protein. The table includes 700,000 to 950,000 distinct CDR3 sequences, roughly 33% detected once. The data stem from a study of T cell repertoires in cytomegalovirus infection. The V and J ends lost 3 bases and 6 bases respectively, with 11 bases between them. The germline V gene encodes CDR1 SGHAT and CDR2 FQNNGV. The CDR3 totals 14 residues. Source: cultured CD8+ T cells from PBMCs, taken from culture after CMV antigen stimulation. This receptor was identified in a human donor in good health (CMV status not recorded). Some clones in this sample may be carry-over from other donors' samples. V gene TRBV11-2 combines with J gene TRBJ2-2; no firm D call. In DNA, the CDR3 is TGTGCCAGCAGCTTTCTAGGTTATCCCGGGGAGCTGTTTTTT. Its translation: CASSFLGYPGELFF. The variable domain in full, with the rest retrieved from reference TRBV11-2 and TRBJ2-2, is EAGVAQSPRYKIIEKRQSVAFWCNPISGHATLYWYQQILGQGPKLLIQFQNNGVVDDSQLPKDRFSAERLKGVDSTLKIQPAKLEDSAVYLCASSFLGYPGELFFGEGSRLTVL.